This TCR beta chain emerged from a study of cytomegalovirus exposure and HLA in healthy donors. The study's findings and limits: Through in vitro validation, a few CMV-associated chains were shown to be specific for CMV antigens. Per published reports, the classifier diagnosed cytomegalovirus status with high specificity and sensitivity.

Comment on this clone: No antigen is known for it.

The study ran its PCR with 60 Vbeta and 13 Jbeta primers. Profiled with immunoSEQ multiplex PCR; TCRdb holds only in-frame clones, not every one. The data show about 180,000 clones, 85% seen once. The germline V gene encodes CDR1 SGHAT and CDR2 FQNNGV. Trimming took 5 bases from V and 2 from J, leaving 21 bases between them. CDR3 length equals 17 residues. The clonotype comes from a boy aged 2-15 years in good health and CMV-seronegative. The V and J genes are TRBV11-2 and TRBJ2-5, with D possibly matching TRBD1 (6 bases). Sequencing was carried out using PBMCs. CDR3 in amino acids: CASSIGLGRGIQETQYF. For the CDR3, the DNA is TGTGCCAGCAGCATAGGTTTGGGCAGGGGAATACAAGAGACCCAGTACTTC.